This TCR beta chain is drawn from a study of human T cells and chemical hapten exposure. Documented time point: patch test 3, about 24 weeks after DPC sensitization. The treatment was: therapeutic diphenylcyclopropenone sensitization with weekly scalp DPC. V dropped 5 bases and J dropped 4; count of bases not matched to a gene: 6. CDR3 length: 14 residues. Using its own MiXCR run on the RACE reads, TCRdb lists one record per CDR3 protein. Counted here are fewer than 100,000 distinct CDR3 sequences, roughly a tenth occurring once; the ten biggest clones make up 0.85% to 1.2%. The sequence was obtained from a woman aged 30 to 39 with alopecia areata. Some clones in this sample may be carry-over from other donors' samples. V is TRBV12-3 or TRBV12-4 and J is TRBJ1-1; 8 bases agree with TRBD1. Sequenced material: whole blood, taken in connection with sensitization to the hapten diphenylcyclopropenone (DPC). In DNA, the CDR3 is TGTGCCAGCAGTACACAGGGGGGTATCACTGAAGCTTTCTTT. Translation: CASSTQGGITEAFF.